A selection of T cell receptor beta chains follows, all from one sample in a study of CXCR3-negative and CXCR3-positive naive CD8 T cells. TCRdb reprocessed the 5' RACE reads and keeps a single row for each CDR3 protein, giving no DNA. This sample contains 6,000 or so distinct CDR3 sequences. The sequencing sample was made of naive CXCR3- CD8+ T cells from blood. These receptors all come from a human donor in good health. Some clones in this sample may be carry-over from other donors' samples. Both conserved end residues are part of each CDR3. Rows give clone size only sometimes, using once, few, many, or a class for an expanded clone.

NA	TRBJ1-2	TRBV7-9	CASSLLSTYTNYGYTF
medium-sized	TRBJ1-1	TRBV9	CASSVAPPQVGGTEAFF
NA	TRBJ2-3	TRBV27	CASSLGRTTQYF
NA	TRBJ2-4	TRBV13	CASSLGLAKNIQYF
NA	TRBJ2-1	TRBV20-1	CSARGQSSYNEQFF
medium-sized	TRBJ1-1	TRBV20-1	CSARGPAIVEAFF
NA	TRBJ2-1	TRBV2	CASPGTSGALNEQFF
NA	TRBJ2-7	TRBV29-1	CSAGQGAGEQYF
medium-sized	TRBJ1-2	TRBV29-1	CSVDLTDSYGYTF
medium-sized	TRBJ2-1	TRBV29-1	CSVIGTGGFNEQFF
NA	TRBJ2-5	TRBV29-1	CSVASLEETQYF